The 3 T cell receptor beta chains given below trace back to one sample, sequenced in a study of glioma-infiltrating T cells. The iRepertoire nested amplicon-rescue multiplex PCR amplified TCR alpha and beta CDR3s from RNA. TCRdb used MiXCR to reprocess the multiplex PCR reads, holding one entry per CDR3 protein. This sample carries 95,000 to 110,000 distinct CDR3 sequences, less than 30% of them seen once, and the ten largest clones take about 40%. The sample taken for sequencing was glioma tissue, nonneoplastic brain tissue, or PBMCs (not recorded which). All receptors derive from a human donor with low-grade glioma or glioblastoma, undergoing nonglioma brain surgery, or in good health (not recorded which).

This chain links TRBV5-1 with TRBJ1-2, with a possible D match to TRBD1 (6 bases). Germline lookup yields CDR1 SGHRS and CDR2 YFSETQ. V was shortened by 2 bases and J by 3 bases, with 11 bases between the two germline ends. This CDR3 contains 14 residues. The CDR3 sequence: CASSLWGADYGYTF. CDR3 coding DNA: TGCGCCAGCAGCTTATGGGGGGCGGACTATGGCTACACCTTC.

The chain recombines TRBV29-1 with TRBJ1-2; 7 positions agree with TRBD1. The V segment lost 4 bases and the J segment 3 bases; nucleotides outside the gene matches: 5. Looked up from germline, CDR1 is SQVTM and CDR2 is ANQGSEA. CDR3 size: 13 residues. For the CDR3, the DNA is TGCAGCGTTGCCCGCCAGGGGGACTATGGCTACACCTTC. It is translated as CSVARQGDYGYTF.

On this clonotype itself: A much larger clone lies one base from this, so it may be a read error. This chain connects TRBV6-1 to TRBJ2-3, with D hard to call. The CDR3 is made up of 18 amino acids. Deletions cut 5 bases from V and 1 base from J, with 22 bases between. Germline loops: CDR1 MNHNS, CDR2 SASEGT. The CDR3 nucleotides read TGTGCCAGCAGTAGTACCCTCTTATCGGCCCTCTGCACAGATACGCAGTATTTT. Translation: CASSSTLLSALCTDTQYF.